These T cell receptor beta chains were read from a single sample in a study of blood T cells in healthy people across ages. Each CDR3 protein gets one entry after TCRdb re-called the 5' RACE reads with MiXCR. The sample includes about 510,000 distinct CDR3 sequences, about 27% of them seen just once. These data were also filed under a second study, of T cells of mothers and their children.

The sequencing sample was made of blood. These receptors originate from a boy younger than 10 in good health. The CDR3 runs from the conserved cysteine through the conserved F or W. A D gene is named only where the DNA matches it firmly. Where a row states a size, it is once, few, many or the class of an expanded clone; other rows omit it.

d_call	j_call	v_call	clone_size	cdr3_aa	cdr3_nt
.	TRBJ2-3	TRBV7-9	once	CASSFVLSGDTQYF	TGTGCCAGCAGCTTCGTACTGTCAGGAGATACGCAGTATTTT
TRBD2	TRBJ2-5	TRBV29-1	.	CSARPRDSGSWETQYF	TGCAGCGCCCGACCTCGCGATAGCGGGAGTTGGGAGACCCAGTACTTC
.	TRBJ1-2	TRBV5-1	.	CASSLEGTTGFVTF	TGCGCCAGCAGCTTGGAGGGTACGACAGGATTTGTGACCTTC
TRBD1	TRBJ2-7	TRBV7-2	.	CASSADRAAYEQYF	TGTGCCAGCAGCGCGGACAGGGCGGCCTACGAGCAGTACTTC
TRBD2	TRBJ2-7	TRBV9	.	CASSSETSGAAEQYF	TGTGCCAGCAGCAGCGAGACTAGCGGGGCGGCCGAGCAGTACTTC
.	TRBJ2-2	TRBV6-2/TRBV6-3	few	CASSYHKPDTGELFF	TGTGCCAGCAGTTATCACAAGCCCGACACCGGGGAGCTGTTTTTT
TRBD2	TRBJ2-1	TRBV6-2/TRBV6-3	many	CASTPGLEADEQFF	TGTGCCAGCACTCCGGGACTAGAGGCCGATGAGCAGTTCTTC
.	TRBJ1-2	TRBV10-3	few	CAISDRLEGYTF	TGTGCCATCAGTGACCGGCTTGAAGGCTACACCTTC
.	TRBJ2-2	TRBV12-3/TRBV12-4	.	CASRLGGELFF	TGTGCCAGCAGACTTGGCGGGGAGCTGTTTTTT
.	TRBJ2-7	TRBV20-1	few	CSVGTAAYEQYF	TGCAGTGTCGGGACTGCTGCCTACGAGCAGTACTTC
.	TRBJ2-3	TRBV6-1	.	CASSEAGLGTQYF	TGTGCCAGCAGTGAAGCAGGGTTAGGCACGCAGTATTTT
TRBD2	TRBJ2-1	TRBV12-3/TRBV12-4	many	CASSPGLAGIYNEQFF	TGTGCCAGCAGCCCCGGACTAGCGGGGATCTACAATGAGCAGTTCTTC
.	TRBJ2-1	TRBV3-1	.	CASSQSGQGAYNEQFF	TGTGCCAGCAGCCAATCTGGGCAGGGAGCCTACAATGAGCAGTTCTTC
.	TRBJ1-2	TRBV14	.	CASSQDFRGNGYTF	TGTGCCAGCAGCCAAGATTTTAGGGGGAATGGCTACACCTTC
.	TRBJ1-1	TRBV27	.	CASSTLGVGRMNTEAFF	TGTGCCAGCAGCACTCTCGGAGTCGGACGTATGAACACTGAAGCTTTCTTT
TRBD1	TRBJ1-2	TRBV7-9	.	CASSLSYQGADGYTF	TGTGCCAGCAGCCTTTCCTACCAGGGGGCGGACGGCTACACCTTC
.	TRBJ2-7	TRBV7-6	many	CASSFDSGPYEQYF	TGTGCCAGCAGCTTCGACTCAGGGCCCTACGAGCAGTACTTC
TRBD1	TRBJ1-1	TRBV6-5	.	CASSYSGGGQRTEAFF	TGTGCCAGCAGTTACTCGGGAGGGGGACAGAGGACTGAAGCTTTCTTT
TRBD2	TRBJ2-7	TRBV27	few	CASSLFTLAGGTYEQYF	TGTGCCAGCAGTTTATTCACCTTAGCGGGAGGGACCTACGAGCAGTACTTC
.	TRBJ2-1	TRBV5-1	.	CASSEDPNEQFF	TGCGCCAGCAGCGAGGATCCCAATGAGCAGTTCTTC
.	TRBJ2-1	TRBV4-1	.	CASSQDPGSGGEQFF	TGCGCCAGCAGCCAAGACCCAGGGAGCGGCGGTGAGCAGTTCTTC
.	TRBJ2-1	TRBV2	few	CASTWTEGEQFF	TGTGCCAGCACCTGGACGGAAGGTGAGCAGTTCTTC
.	TRBJ1-6	TRBV20-1	few	CSARDGDSPLHF	TGCAGTGCCAGGGACGGAGATTCACCCCTCCACTTT
.	TRBJ2-1	TRBV11-2	few	CASSLERAGGGSYNEQFF	TGTGCCAGCAGCTTAGAGAGGGCAGGGGGGGGATCCTACAATGAGCAGTTCTTC